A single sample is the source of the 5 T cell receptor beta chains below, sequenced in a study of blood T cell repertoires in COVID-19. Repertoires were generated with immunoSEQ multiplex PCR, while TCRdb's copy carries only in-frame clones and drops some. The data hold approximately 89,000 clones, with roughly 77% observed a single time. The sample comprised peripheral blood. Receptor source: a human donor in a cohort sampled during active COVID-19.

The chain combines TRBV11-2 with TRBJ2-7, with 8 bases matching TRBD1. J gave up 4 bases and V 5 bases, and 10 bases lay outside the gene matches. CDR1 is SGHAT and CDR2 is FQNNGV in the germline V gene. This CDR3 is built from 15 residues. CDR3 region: CASSAGTGEIYEQYF. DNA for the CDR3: TGTGCCAGCAGCGCCGGGACAGGAGAGATTTACGAGCAGTACTTC.

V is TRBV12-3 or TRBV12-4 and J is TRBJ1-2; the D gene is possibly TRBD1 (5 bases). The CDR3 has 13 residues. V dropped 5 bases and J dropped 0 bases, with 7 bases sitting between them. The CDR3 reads CASSPTANYGYTF. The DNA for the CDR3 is TGTGCCAGCAGTCCGACAGCTAACTATGGCTACACCTTC.

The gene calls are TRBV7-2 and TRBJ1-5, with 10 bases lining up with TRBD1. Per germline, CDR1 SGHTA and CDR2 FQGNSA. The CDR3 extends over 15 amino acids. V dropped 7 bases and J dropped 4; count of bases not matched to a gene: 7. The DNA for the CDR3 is TGTGCCAGCACCCTTAGACAGGGGGCAAATCAGCCCCAGCATTTT. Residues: CASTLRQGANQPQHF.

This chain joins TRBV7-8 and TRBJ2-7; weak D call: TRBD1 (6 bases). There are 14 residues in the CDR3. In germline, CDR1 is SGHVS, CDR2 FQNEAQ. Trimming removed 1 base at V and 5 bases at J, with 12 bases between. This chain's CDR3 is CASSLGWQGNEQYF. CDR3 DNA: TGTGCCAGCAGCTTAGGGTGGCAGGGGAACGAGCAGTACTTC.

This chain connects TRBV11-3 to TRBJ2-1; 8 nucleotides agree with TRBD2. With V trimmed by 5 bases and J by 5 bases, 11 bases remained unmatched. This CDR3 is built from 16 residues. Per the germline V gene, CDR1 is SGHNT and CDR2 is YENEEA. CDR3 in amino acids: CASSPNGAGAHNEQFF. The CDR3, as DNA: TGTGCCAGCAGCCCCAACGGAGCGGGGGCCCACAATGAGCAGTTCTTC.